The rows below give T cell receptor beta chains drawn from one sample of a study of control samples from healthy donors and cancer patients. Assay used: immunoSEQ multiplex PCR; TCRdb lists only in-frame clones, some missing. The sample lists about 180,000 clones; 90% were seen once. The sequencing input was blood. The receptor set was obtained from a woman in her forties or fifties in good health. The conserved cysteine and the conserved F or W are not part of the CDR3 here. Only some rows state a clone size, as once, few, many or a class for expanded clones.

V	J	size	CDR3
TRBV3-1/TRBV3-2	TRBJ2-1	.	ASSQGLAGRNEQF
TRBV5-1	TRBJ1-1	.	ASSLVLQGGTEAF
TRBV5-4	TRBJ2-5	.	ASSLGGAGGWSETQY
TRBV6-2/TRBV6-3	TRBJ1-5	.	ASSYAGSTWWPQH
TRBV14	TRBJ1-4	.	ASSPGTVNEKLF
TRBV15	TRBJ2-6	.	ATSRQGGSGANVLT
TRBV19	TRBJ2-2	.	ASRIREGGSTGELF
TRBV6-1	TRBJ2-3	.	ASSENSASTDTQY
TRBV3-1/TRBV3-2	TRBJ2-5	.	ASVQGAGETQY
TRBV4-1	TRBJ1-3	.	ASSQDTYSGNTIY
TRBV4-2	TRBJ2-7	.	ASSQDPLSRDPLYEQY
TRBV3-1/TRBV3-2	TRBJ2-7	.	ASSQVPSGGYEQY
TRBV5-4	TRBJ1-2	.	ASSLITGANYGYT
TRBV4-3	TRBJ1-1	.	ASSLGFGTEAF
TRBV19	TRBJ2-7	.	ASSRTSNSYEQY
TRBV6-2/TRBV6-3	TRBJ2-3	.	ASSYPARTPLRADTQY
TRBV24-1	TRBJ2-3	.	ATSGGSQTDTQY
TRBV12-3/TRBV12-4	TRBJ1-5	.	ASRGTPNQPQH
TRBV30	TRBJ1-6	.	AWSVRISSYNSPLH
TRBV28	TRBJ2-7	few	ATQDRGAEQY
TRBV18	TRBJ2-1	.	ASSPLIGVNEQF
TRBV6-1	TRBJ2-3	.	ASSEGGLAGGRDTQY
TRBV27	TRBJ1-1	.	ASSHGENTEAF
TRBV5-6	TRBJ1-1	once	ASSWGAGAGTEAF
TRBV6-5	TRBJ2-7	.	ASQTQGTGVGEQY
TRBV28	TRBJ2-2	.	ASSLGYSGTGELF
TRBV7-2	TRBJ2-1	.	ASSLLASGGAYNEQF
TRBV28	TRBJ2-2	.	ASSLGRDSPTGELF
TRBV4-3	TRBJ1-4	.	ASSQGGRKLF
TRBV23-1	TRBJ1-2	.	ASTEWPRGVYYGYT
TRBV13	TRBJ2-6	.	ASSLRNSGANVLT
TRBV7-3	TRBJ2-7	few	ASSLTPGDYEQY
TRBV3-1/TRBV3-2	TRBJ1-2	.	ASSQVGGSRHGYT
TRBV11-2	TRBJ2-7	.	ASSLSPGTNSGQY
TRBV29-1	TRBJ2-7	.	SVGDRGDDEQY
TRBV9	TRBJ1-1	.	ASSVTGGDTEAF
TRBV7-9	TRBJ2-5	.	ASSSPRGALETQY
TRBV6-2/TRBV6-3	TRBJ1-5	.	ASSYAGSGNQPQH
TRBV7-7	TRBJ2-3	.	ASSFSSGGTDTQY
TRBV18	TRBJ1-1	.	ASSRTLNTEAF
TRBV4-3	TRBJ1-3	.	ASSHLGQGYTIY
TRBV7-9	TRBJ2-3	.	ASSGQGRVTDTQY
TRBV19	TRBJ2-2	.	ASSIGAGLAGTGELF
TRBV28	TRBJ2-1	.	ASRRTGYEQF
TRBV7-9	TRBJ1-2	.	ASSLDGDRANYGYT
TRBV10-3	TRBJ2-1	.	AISAVQGGYNEQF